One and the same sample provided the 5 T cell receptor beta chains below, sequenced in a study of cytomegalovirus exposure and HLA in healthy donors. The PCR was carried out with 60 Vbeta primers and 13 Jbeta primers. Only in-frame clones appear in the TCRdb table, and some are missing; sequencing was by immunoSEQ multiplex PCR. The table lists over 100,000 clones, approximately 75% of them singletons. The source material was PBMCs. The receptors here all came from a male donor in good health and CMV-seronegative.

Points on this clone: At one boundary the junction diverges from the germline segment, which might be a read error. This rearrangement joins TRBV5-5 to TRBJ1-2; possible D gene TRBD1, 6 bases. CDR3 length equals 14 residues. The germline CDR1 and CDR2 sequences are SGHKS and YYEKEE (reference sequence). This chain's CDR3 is CASSLGWTDLTGDF. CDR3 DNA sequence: TGTGCCAGCAGCTTGGGGTGGACAGACCTGACTGGGGACTTC. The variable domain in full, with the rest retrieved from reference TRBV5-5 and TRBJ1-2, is DAGVTQSPTHLIKTRGQQVTLRCSPISGHKSVSWYQQVLGQGPQFIFQYYEKEERGRGNFPDRFSARQFPNYSSELNVNALLLGDSALYLCASSLGWTDLTGDFGSGTRLTVV.

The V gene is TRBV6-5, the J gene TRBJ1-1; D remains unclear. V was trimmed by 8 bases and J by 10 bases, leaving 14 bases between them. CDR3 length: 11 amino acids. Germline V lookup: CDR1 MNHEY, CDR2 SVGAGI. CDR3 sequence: CASGNIGRAFF. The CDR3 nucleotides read TGTGCCAGCGGTAATATTGGGAGAGCTTTCTTT.

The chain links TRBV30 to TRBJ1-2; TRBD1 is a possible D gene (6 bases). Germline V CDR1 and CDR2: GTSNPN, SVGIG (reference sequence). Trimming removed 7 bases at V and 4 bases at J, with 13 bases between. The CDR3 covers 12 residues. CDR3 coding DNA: TGTGCCTACAGGGTTGCAATCTATGGCTACACCTTC. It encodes CAYRVAIYGYTF.

For the CDR3, the DNA is TGTGCCAGCCAGGCTCTGTCAACTAATGAAAAACTGTTTTTT. This encodes CASQALSTNEKLFF. J is TRBJ1-4 and V is TRBV7-9; D unclear. The CDR3 is made up of 14 amino acids. The germline V and J ends were trimmed by 8 bases and 0 bases, with 10 bases remaining between them. Germline CDR1 reads SEHNR; CDR2 reads FQNEAQ (reference sequence).

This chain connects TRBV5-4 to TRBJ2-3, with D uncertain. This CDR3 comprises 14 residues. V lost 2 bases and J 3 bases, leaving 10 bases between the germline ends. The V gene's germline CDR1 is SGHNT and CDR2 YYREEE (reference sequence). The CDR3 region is CASSFWSGTDTQYF. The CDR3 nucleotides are TGTGCCAGCAGCTTCTGGAGTGGGACAGATACGCAGTATTTT.